This T cell receptor beta chain originates from a study of PD-L1 blockade in urothelial cancer. Time point given: pretreatment peripheral blood. Every patient provided from 1 to 8 samples, collected pretreatment and on-treatment. Losses at the gene ends were 7 bases for V and 0 bases for J; bases not matched to a gene: 5. Germline assignment: CDR1 SNHLY and CDR2 FYNNEI. CDR3 size: 15 residues. The assay was immunoSEQ multiplex PCR, and TCRdb's table has in-frame clones only and misses some. Of approximately 41,000 clones listed, roughly 80% are singletons. The source was PBMCs, collected around atezolizumab (anti-PD-L1) treatment. V and J are TRBV2 and TRBJ1-4; 7 bases line up with TRBD1. The receptor was isolated from an elderly man with urothelial cancer. The CDR3, as DNA: TGTGCCAGCAAACTACAGGGGTCAACTAATGAAAAACTGTTTTTT. This sequence encodes CASKLQGSTNEKLFF. Based on the CDR3 plus reference TRBV2 and TRBJ1-4, the full variable domain is EPEVTQTPSHQVTQMGQEVILRCVPISNHLYFYWYRQILGQKVEFLVSFYNNEISEKSEIFDDQFSVERPDGSNFTLKIRSTKLEDSAMYFCASKLQGSTNEKLFFGSGTQLSVL.